These 14 T cell receptor beta chains share one sample of origin, sequenced in a study of cytomegalovirus exposure and HLA in healthy donors. The PCR made use of 60 Vbeta and 13 Jbeta primers. Here immunoSEQ multiplex PCR was the method, and the copy in TCRdb shows in-frame clones only, minus some. The profile covers tens of thousands of clones, with roughly 80% appearing a single time and around 5.1% taken by the ten largest. Material: PBMCs. The receptors come from a male donor in good health and CMV-seropositive.

CDR3 coding DNA: TGTGCCACCAACTCGGAGGCTGAAGCTTTCTTT. Its protein product is CATNSEAEAFF. V and J are TRBV10-3 and TRBJ1-1; D is undetermined. There are 11 residues in the CDR3. Trimming stripped 10 bases from V and 6 bases from J, with 12 bases between. Per germline, CDR1 ENHRY and CDR2 SYGVKD.

The chain has TRBV7-3 and TRBJ1-6, with D possibly matching TRBD1 (6 bases). V was cut by 2 bases and J by 3 bases, with 8 bases left in between. The germline V gene encodes CDR1 SGHTA and CDR2 FQGTGA. The CDR3 is made up of 15 amino acids. This CDR3 is CASSLGGFYNSPLHF. CDR3 in DNA: TGTGCCAGCAGCTTAGGGGGCTTCTATAATTCACCCCTCCACTTT.

The chain uses TRBV4-2 and TRBJ1-2, with a weak D call TRBD1 (5 bases). CDR3 length equals 15 residues. Germline CDR1 LGHNA, CDR2 YNFKEQ. V was trimmed by 1 base and J by 4 bases, leaving 13 bases between them. The CDR3 nucleotides read TGTGCCAGCAGCCAAGGTGCGGGGCCCTTCTATGGCTACACCTTC. This gives the protein CASSQGAGPFYGYTF.

The chain recombines TRBV30 with TRBJ2-5; TRBD1 matches 7 bases. Near its end, the DNA agrees better with TRBJ2-7, so the J call may be wrong. Germline assignment: CDR1 GTSNPN and CDR2 SVGIG (reference sequence). This CDR3 has 14 residues. The CDR3: CAWSVGQNSYEQYF. CDR3 DNA sequence: TGTGCCTGGAGTGTGGGACAGAACTCCTACGAGCAGTACTTC.

The CDR3 loop is CASSPQGHIYEQYF. The CDR3, as DNA: TGTGCCAGCAGCCCGCAAGGACATATCTACGAGCAGTACTTC. The V gene is TRBV7-2, the J gene TRBJ2-5; possibly TRBD1 for D (5 bases). The DNA end is a closer match to TRBJ2-7, so the J assignment may be wrong. Germline V gene data show CDR1 as SGHTA and CDR2 as FQGNSA. The CDR3 loop spans 14 amino acids.

The CDR3 region has the DNA TGTGCCTGGACGCTGGGACAGGGGGCGTCAAGGTCACCCCTCCACTTT. Amino acids: CAWTLGQGASRSPLHF. The chain employs TRBV30 and TRBJ1-6, with 12 positions matching TRBD1. From germline, CDR1 is GTSNPN and CDR2 SVGIG (reference sequence). With 4 bases clipped from V and 10 bases from J, the junction kept 11 bases outside the gene matches. The CDR3 is 16 amino acids.

The gene calls are TRBV28 and TRBJ2-5; D possibly corresponds to TRBD2 (5 bases). Deletions cut 5 bases from V and 4 bases from J, with 11 bases between. Germline V gives CDR1 MDHEN, CDR2 SYDVKM. The CDR3 is made up of 13 amino acids. This CDR3 reads CASSLGALETQYF. CDR3 coding DNA: TGTGCCAGCAGTCTGGGAGCATTAGAGACCCAGTACTTC.

The chain uses TRBV7-9 and TRBJ2-6, with D possibly TRBD2 on 8 matching bases. Trimming took off 5 bases at V and 0 bases at J, with 20 bases between the two ends. This CDR3 spans 19 amino acids. Per the germline V gene, CDR1 is SEHNR and CDR2 is FQNEAQ (reference sequence). The CDR3 loop is CASSRGGSGGLSGANVLTF. The CDR3, as DNA: TGTGCCAGCAGCCGCGGGGGGTCAGGGGGGCTCTCTGGGGCCAACGTCCTGACTTTC.

V usage is TRBV7-2 and J usage is TRBJ1-2; TRBD1 agrees at 7 bases. V shed 4 bases, J shed 4 bases, and the junction held 9 bases outside the gene matches. From germline, CDR1 is SGHTA and CDR2 FQGNSA. This CDR3 contains 15 residues. For the CDR3, the DNA is TGTGCCAGCAGCTCACCAACCGGGACAGTCTATGGCTACACCTTC. Protein product: CASSSPTGTVYGYTF.

Remarks on this clone: The CDR3 does not end in the conserved phenylalanine or tryptophan, so this is likely a read error. The DNA is omitted, as the CDR3 cannot be located on it reliably, and the CDR3 follows TCRdb's listing. The rearrangement links TRBV7-3 to TRBJ1-1; TRBD1 was called by the table and not checked on the DNA. Germline V gene sequence: CDR1 SGHTA, CDR2 FQGTGA. Including both end residues, the CDR3 is 11 amino acids long. CDR3 sequence reads: CASSSSTGRVV.

The chain is built from TRBV7-9 and TRBJ1-1; no clear D gene. CDR1 is SEHNR, CDR2 FQNEAQ, per germline (reference sequence). The V gene lost 2 bases and the J gene lost 2 bases, with 9 bases spanning the gap. The CDR3 extends over 14 amino acids. The chain's CDR3 is CASSLLASNTEAFF. CDR3 bases: TGTGCCAGCAGCTTATTAGCATCTAACACTGAAGCTTTCTTT.

The chain couples TRBV5-1 to TRBJ2-3; D is possibly TRBD2 (5 bases). CDR3 size: 12 residues. CDR1 is SGHRS, CDR2 YFSETQ, per germline. V lost 5 bases to trimming and J lost 1 base, with 5 bases between them. The CDR3 DNA sequence: TGCGCCAGCAGGAGGGGCACAGATACGCAGTATTTT. As protein: CASRRGTDTQYF.

The V and J genes are TRBV2 and TRBJ2-1, with 9 bases lining up with TRBD1. The CDR3 contains 16 residues. V gave up 3 bases and J gave up 4 bases; unmatched junction bases: 7. Germline V gene sequence: CDR1 SNHLY, CDR2 FYNNEI. CDR3 sequence (DNA): TGTGCCAGCAGTGACGATGGGACAGGGCTTTACAATGAGCAGTTCTTC. Its translation is CASSDDGTGLYNEQFF. Full variable domain (remainder filled in from reference TRBV2 and TRBJ2-1): EPEVTQTPSHQVTQMGQEVILRCVPISNHLYFYWYRQILGQKVEFLVSFYNNEISEKSEIFDDQFSVERPDGSNFTLKIRSTKLEDSAMYFCASSDDGTGLYNEQFFGPGTRLTVL.

The chain has TRBV5-4 and TRBJ1-5; 9 bases map to TRBD1. The CDR3 consists of 15 residues. Germline V gene data show CDR1 as SGHNT and CDR2 as YYREEE (reference sequence). V was pared by 4 bases and J by 6 bases, with 8 bases of the junction left unmatched. CDR3 in DNA: TGTGCCAGCAGCCCGGACAGGGGTAGAGGTCAGCCCCAGCATTTT. Amino acid sequence: CASSPDRGRGQPQHF.